This T cell receptor (beta chain) is drawn from a study of Graves' ophthalmopathy and Graves' hyperthyroidism. Study results and limitations: Most clonotypes expanded in thyroid above 0.001 frequency were present in blood too.

The CDR3 contains 14 residues. Trimming left V 5 bases short and J 5 bases short, with 16 bases between. RNA served as the template for amplifying TCR beta CDR3 regions. RT-PCR in the first round used HTBI primers; a second-round multiplex PCR followed. TCRdb independently ran MiXCR on the multiplex PCR reads; one entry per CDR3 protein. The table records under 800,000 distinct CDR3 sequences, around a fifth of them present only once. There are many counts of this clonotype. Its antigen is still unknown. Hyperthyroidism showing no ophthalmopathy within 18 months of follow-up was stable. None of the included patients had other autoimmune diseases, uncontrolled infections, pregnancy or lactation, as these led to exclusion. Someone took the PBMCs out of about 10 ml of fresh peripheral blood.

V is TRBV12-3 or TRBV12-4 and J is TRBJ2-7, with D possibly TRBD1 on 6 matching bases. The sequenced material came from peripheral blood. This receptor was taken from a woman under 30 with stable Graves' hyperthyroidism. Some clones in this sample may be carry-over from other donors' samples. This chain's CDR3 is CASSPQGPLHEQYF. The CDR3 bases are TGTGCCAGCAGTCCACAGGGCCCCTTACACGAGCAGTACTTC.